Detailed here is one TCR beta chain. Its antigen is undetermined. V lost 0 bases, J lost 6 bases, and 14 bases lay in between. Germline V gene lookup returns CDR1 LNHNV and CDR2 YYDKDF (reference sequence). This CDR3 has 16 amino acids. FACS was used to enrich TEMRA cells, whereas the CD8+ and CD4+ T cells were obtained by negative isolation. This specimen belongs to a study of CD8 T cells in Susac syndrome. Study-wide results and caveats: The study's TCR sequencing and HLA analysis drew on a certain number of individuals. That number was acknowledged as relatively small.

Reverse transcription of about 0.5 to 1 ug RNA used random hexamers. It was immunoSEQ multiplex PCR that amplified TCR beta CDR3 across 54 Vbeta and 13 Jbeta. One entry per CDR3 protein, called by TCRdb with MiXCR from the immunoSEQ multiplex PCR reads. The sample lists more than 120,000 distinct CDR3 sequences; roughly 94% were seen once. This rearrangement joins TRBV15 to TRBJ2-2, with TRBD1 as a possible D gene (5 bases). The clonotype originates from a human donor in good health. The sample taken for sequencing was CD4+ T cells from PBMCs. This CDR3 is CATSRDWSGSAGELFF. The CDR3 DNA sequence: TGTGCCACCAGCAGAGATTGGTCAGGGTCTGCCGGGGAGCTGTTTTTT.